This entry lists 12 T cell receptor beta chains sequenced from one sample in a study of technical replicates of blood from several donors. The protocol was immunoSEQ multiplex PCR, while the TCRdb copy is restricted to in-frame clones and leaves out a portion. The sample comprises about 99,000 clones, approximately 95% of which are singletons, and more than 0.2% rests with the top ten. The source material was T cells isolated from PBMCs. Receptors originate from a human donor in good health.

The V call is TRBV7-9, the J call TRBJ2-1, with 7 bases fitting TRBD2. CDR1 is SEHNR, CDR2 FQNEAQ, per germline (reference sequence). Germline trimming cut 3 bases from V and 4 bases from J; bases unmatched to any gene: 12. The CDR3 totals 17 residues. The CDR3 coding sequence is TGTGCCAGCAGCTTCGGGACGGGGGGAGGCGCGTACAATGAGCAGTTCTTC. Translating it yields CASSFGTGGGAYNEQFF.

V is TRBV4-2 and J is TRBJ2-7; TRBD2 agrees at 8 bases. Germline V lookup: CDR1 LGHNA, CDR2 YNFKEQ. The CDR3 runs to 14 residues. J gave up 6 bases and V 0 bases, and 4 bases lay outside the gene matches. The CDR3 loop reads CASSQDSGGGEQYF. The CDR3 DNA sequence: TGTGCCAGCAGCCAAGATTCGGGGGGGGGCGAGCAGTACTTC.

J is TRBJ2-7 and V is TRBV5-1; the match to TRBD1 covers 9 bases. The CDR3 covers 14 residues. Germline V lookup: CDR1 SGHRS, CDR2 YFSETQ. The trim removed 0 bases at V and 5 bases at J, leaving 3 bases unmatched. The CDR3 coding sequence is TGCGCCAGCAGCTTGGGACAGGGGGGCAACGAGCAGTACTTC. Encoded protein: CASSLGQGGNEQYF.

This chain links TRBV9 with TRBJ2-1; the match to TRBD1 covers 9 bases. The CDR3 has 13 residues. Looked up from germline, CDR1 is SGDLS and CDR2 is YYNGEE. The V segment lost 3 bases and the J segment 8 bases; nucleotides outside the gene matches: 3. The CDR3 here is CASSGTGGDEQFF. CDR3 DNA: TGTGCCAGCAGCGGAACAGGGGGCGATGAGCAGTTCTTC.

CDR3 residues: CASRRRGRTGELFF. CDR3 sequence (DNA): TGTGCCAGCCGCCGGAGGGGGCGCACCGGGGAGCTGTTTTTT. J is TRBJ2-2 and V is TRBV28, with TRBD1 as a possible D gene (7 bases). Germline CDR1 MDHEN, CDR2 SYDVKM. V was pared by 8 bases and J by 4 bases, with 14 bases between. The CDR3 length is 14 residues. Using reference TRBV28 and TRBJ2-2 for the parts outside the CDR3, the full variable domain is DVKVTQSSRYLVKRTGEKVFLECVQDMDHENMFWYRQDPGLGLRLIYFSYDVKMKEKGDIPEGYSVSREKKERFSLILESASTNQTSMYLCASRRRGRTGELFFGEGSRLTVL.

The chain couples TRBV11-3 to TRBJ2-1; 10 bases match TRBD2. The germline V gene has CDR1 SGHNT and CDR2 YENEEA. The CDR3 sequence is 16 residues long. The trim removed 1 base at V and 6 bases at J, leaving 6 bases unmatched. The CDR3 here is CASSLVAGGAGNEQFF. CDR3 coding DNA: TGTGCCAGCAGCTTAGTAGCGGGGGGCGCAGGCAATGAGCAGTTCTTC.

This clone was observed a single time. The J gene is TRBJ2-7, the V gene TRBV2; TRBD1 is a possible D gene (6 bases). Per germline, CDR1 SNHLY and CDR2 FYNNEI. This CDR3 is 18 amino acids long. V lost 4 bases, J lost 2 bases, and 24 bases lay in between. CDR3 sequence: CASSVPSRQAESTYEQYF. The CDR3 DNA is TGTGCCAGCAGTGTACCCTCACGACAGGCCGAGTCGACCTACGAGCAGTACTTC.

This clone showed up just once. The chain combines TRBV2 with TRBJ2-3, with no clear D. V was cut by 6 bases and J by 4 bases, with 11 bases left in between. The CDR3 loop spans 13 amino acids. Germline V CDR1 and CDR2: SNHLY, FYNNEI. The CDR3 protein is CASSPGFSDTQYF. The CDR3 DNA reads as TGTGCCAGCAGCCCGGGTTTTTCAGATACGCAGTATTTT.

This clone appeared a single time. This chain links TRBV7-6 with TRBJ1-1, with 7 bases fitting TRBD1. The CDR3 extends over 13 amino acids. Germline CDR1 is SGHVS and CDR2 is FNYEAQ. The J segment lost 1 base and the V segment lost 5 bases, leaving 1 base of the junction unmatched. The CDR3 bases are TGTGCCAGCAGCCGGACAGGGAACACTGAAGCTTTCTTT. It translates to CASSRTGNTEAFF. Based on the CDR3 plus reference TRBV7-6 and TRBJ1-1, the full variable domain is GAGVSQSPRYKVTKRGQDVALRCDPISGHVSLYWYRQALGQGPEFLTYFNYEAQQDKSGLPNDRFSAERPEGSISTLTIQRTEQRDSAMYRCASSRTGNTEAFFGQGTRLTVV.

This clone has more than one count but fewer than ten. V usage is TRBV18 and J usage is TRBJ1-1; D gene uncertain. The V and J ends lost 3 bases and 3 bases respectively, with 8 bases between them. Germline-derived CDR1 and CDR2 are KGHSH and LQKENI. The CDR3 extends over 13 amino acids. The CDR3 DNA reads TGTGCCAGCTCACCCCTCGAGGACACTGAAGCTTTCTTT. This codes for CASSPLEDTEAFF.

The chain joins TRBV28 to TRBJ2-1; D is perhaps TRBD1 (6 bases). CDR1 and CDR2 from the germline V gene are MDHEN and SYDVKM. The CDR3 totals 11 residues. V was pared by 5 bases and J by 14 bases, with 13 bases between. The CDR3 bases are TGTGCCAGCAGTGGGATGGGGGCCGAGTTCTTC. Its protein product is CASSGMGAEFF.

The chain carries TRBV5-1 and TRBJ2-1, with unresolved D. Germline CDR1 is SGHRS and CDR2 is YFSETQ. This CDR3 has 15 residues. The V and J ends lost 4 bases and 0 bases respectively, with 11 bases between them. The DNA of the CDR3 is TGCGCCAGCAGCCCCGGGTGGAGCTCCTACAATGAGCAGTTCTTC. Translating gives CASSPGWSSYNEQFF. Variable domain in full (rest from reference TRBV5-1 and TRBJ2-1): KAGVTQTPRYLIKTRGQQVTLSCSPISGHRSVSWYQQTPGQGLQFLFEYFSETQRNKGNFPGRFSGRQFSNSRSEMNVSTLELGDSALYLCASSPGWSSYNEQFFGPGTRLTVL.